One sample yielded the 5 T cell receptor beta chains listed below, sequenced in a study of CD8 T cells in Susac syndrome (dated by TCRdb to between 2018 and 2020). Receptor amplification or capture employed the immunoSEQ multiplex PCR assay. RNA was extracted using the RNeasy kit, and roughly 0.5 to 1 microgram was reverse transcribed with random hexamers. The raw public reads went through TCRdb reprocessing: fastp at Q25, MiXCR clone calling, in-frame beta chains kept. Rows with one shared CDR3 protein collapse into an entry with the most common genes and DNA. Present in this sample are 150,000 to 200,000 distinct CDR3 sequences, around 96% of which were seen just once. The ten biggest clones cover 0.08% to 0.11% of the sample. What was sequenced was CD4+ T cells from PBMCs. The receptors were gathered from a human donor in good health.

V usage is TRBV12-3 or TRBV12-4 and J usage is TRBJ2-2; D not resolved. The length of the CDR3 is 12 residues. Trimming removed 5 bases from V and 4 bases from J, with 5 bases in between. CDR3 region: CASSGVTGELFF. The CDR3 nucleotides are TGTGCCAGCAGTGGGGTCACCGGGGAGCTGTTTTTT.

The rearrangement uses TRBV3-1 and TRBJ2-6; D unresolved. Germline CDR1 reads LGHDT; CDR2 reads YNNKEL (reference sequence). Trimming took 2 bases from V and 2 from J, leaving 4 bases between them. This CDR3 region has 14 residues. CDR3 nucleotide sequence: TGTGCCAGCAGCCAATTGGCTGGGGCCAACGTCCTGACTTTC. Translated: CASSQLAGANVLTF.

This sequence joins TRBV30 and TRBJ1-5; a possible D gene is TRBD1 (5 bases). Deletions cut 2 bases from V and 7 bases from J, with 15 bases between. The length of the CDR3 is 14 residues. The germline CDR1 and CDR2 sequences are GTSNPN and SVGIG (reference sequence). CDR3 coding DNA: TGTGCCTGGAGTAGGGCAGGGCTACGGCAGCCCCAGCATTTT. It codes for CAWSRAGLRQPQHF.

This CDR3 is CSDWTGRNNEQFF. CDR3 in DNA: TGCAGCGATTGGACAGGGCGAAACAATGAGCAGTTCTTC. The chain links TRBV29-1 to TRBJ2-1; 8 bases agree with TRBD1. The length of the CDR3 is 13 residues. The junction had 7 bases not matched to a gene; V was cut back by 7 bases and J by 5 bases. CDR1 SQVTM and CDR2 ANQGSEA come from the germline V gene.

The V and J genes are TRBV20-1 and TRBJ2-2, with D uncertain. Germline lookup yields CDR1 DFQATT and CDR2 SNEGSKA (reference sequence). This CDR3 region has 13 residues. The V end lost 1 base, the J end lost 6 bases, and 9 bases lay between the germline ends. CDR3 region: CSARGRAPGELFF. In DNA, the CDR3 is TGCAGTGCTAGAGGTCGCGCCCCCGGGGAGCTGTTTTTT.